The 18 T cell receptor beta chains reported below all come from one sample, sequenced in a study of blood T cell repertoires in COVID-19. TCRdb keeps only in-frame clones here, not all; method: immunoSEQ multiplex PCR. The table includes 150,000 or so clones, approximately 88% detected once. Material for sequencing was peripheral blood. Source of these receptors: a woman aged 55-70 years with acute or convalescent COVID-19.

The chain links TRBV24-1 to TRBJ1-1, with D perhaps TRBD1 (5 bases). CDR1 is KGHDR and CDR2 is SFDVKD in the germline V gene. V lost 9 bases and J 1 base, leaving 20 bases between the germline ends. The CDR3 contains 16 residues. The chain's CDR3 is CATRGQGSRGNTEAFF. CDR3 bases: TGTGCCACCCGAGGTCAGGGTTCGAGAGGGAACACTGAAGCTTTCTTT.

The chain combines TRBV5-4 with TRBJ1-6; 8 bases align to TRBD1. This CDR3 is built from 14 residues. Looked up from germline, CDR1 is SGHNT and CDR2 is YYREEE (reference sequence). Trimming removed 5 bases from V and 6 bases from J; junction bases left unmatched: 4. The CDR3 spells CASSFDRGNSPLHF. CDR3 coding DNA: TGTGCCAGCAGTTTTGACAGGGGTAATTCACCCCTCCACTTT. The full variable domain, in which reference TRBV5-4 and TRBJ1-6 provide the parts outside the CDR3, is ETGVTQSPTHLIKTRGQQVTLRCSSQSGHNTVSWYQQALGQGPQFIFQYYREEENGRGNFPPRFSGLQFPNYSSELNVNALELDDSALYLCASSFDRGNSPLHFGNGTRLTVT.

The CDR3 nucleotides read TGTGCCAGCAGTTACAGCGTAGGAGGCAATCAGCCCCAGCATTTT. This sequence encodes CASSYSVGGNQPQHF. The rearrangement uses TRBV6-5 and TRBJ1-5; no clear D gene. Germline CDR1 MNHEY, CDR2 SVGAGI. The germline V and J ends were trimmed by 2 bases and 2 bases, with 10 bases remaining between them. CDR3 size: 15 residues.

By share, this clone counts as medium-sized (0.01 to 0.1%). The same CDR3 is also encoded by other DNA sequences in this sample. This chain uses TRBV3-1 (or the pseudogene TRBV3-2) with TRBJ2-1; tentative D call: TRBD2 (5 bases). Trimming stripped 1 base from V and 0 bases from J, with 7 bases between. CDR3 length equals 15 residues. Germline V gene lookup returns CDR1 LGHDT and CDR2 YNNKEL (reference sequence). In nucleotides, the CDR3 is TGTGCCAGCAGCCAAGGGACTTCCTCCTACAATGAGCAGTTCTTC. It specifies CASSQGTSSYNEQFF.

This chain joins TRBV28 and TRBJ1-5; 9 positions agree with TRBD1. The CDR3 loop spans 16 amino acids. Germline trimming cut 2 bases from V and 6 bases from J; bases unmatched to any gene: 8. The germline V gene has CDR1 MDHEN and CDR2 SYDVKM. This chain's CDR3 is CASSLLKPGQGQPQHF. CDR3 sequence (DNA): TGTGCCAGCAGTTTACTTAAACCGGGACAGGGTCAGCCCCAGCATTTT. Together with reference TRBV28 and TRBJ1-5, the CDR3 gives the full variable domain: DVKVTQSSRYLVKRTGEKVFLECVQDMDHENMFWYRQDPGLGLRLIYFSYDVKMKEKGDIPEGYSVSREKKERFSLILESASTNQTSMYLCASSLLKPGQGQPQHFGDGTRLSIL.

The V and J genes are TRBV5-6 and TRBJ1-1, with D possibly TRBD1 on 5 matching bases. The CDR3 contains 16 residues. V lost 4 bases and J lost 0, with 16 bases in between. Germline loops: CDR1 SGHDT, CDR2 YYEEEE. CDR3 bases: TGTGCCAGCAGCCTCCTTTCGGGGGGACTGAACACTGAAGCTTTCTTT. Its protein product is CASSLLSGGLNTEAFF.

This chain's CDR3 is CASSSGLAENTGELFF. As DNA, the CDR3 is TGTGCCAGCAGCTCAGGACTAGCGGAGAACACCGGGGAGCTGTTTTTT. This rearrangement joins TRBV7-2 to TRBJ2-2; the match to TRBD2 covers 10 bases. The J segment lost 1 base and the V segment lost 4 bases, leaving 3 bases of the junction unmatched. Looked up from germline, CDR1 is SGHTA and CDR2 is FQGNSA. CDR3 length: 16 residues.

This clone is a singleton in its sample. The rearrangement links TRBV18 to TRBJ1-3; weak D call: TRBD1 (6 bases). CDR3 size: 16 residues. V lost 6 bases, J lost 2 bases, and 17 bases lay in between. Germline CDR1 KGHSH, CDR2 LQKENI. The CDR3 loop is CASSTTGTRAGNTIYF. The CDR3 nucleotides are TGTGCCAGCTCCACGACAGGAACCAGGGCTGGAAACACCATATATTTT.

This clone occurred a few times. The V call is TRBV5-1, the J call TRBJ1-4, with 8 nucleotides matching TRBD1. This CDR3 spans 16 amino acids. Germline V gives CDR1 SGHRS, CDR2 YFSETQ. Trimming removed 3 bases from V and 5 bases from J; junction bases left unmatched: 9. CDR3 sequence reads: CASSSGQGGGNEKLFF. DNA of the CDR3: TGCGCCAGCAGCTCCGGACAGGGAGGGGGGAATGAAAAACTGTTTTTT.

V is TRBV5-1 and J is TRBJ2-3; 8 nucleotides match TRBD1. Germline V gene lookup returns CDR1 SGHRS and CDR2 YFSETQ. The CDR3 runs 15 residues. V shed 3 bases and J 0 bases; nucleotides not matched to a gene: 3. The chain's CDR3 is CASSSRTGSTDTQYF. The CDR3 DNA is TGCGCCAGCAGCTCCCGGACAGGGAGCACAGATACGCAGTATTTT.

This clone was detected only once. V and J are TRBV4-1 and TRBJ2-3; 11 positions match TRBD1. The V segment lost 1 base and the J segment 5 bases; nucleotides outside the gene matches: 11. Germline loops: CDR1 MGHRA, CDR2 YSYEKL. This CDR3 contains 18 residues. CDR3 protein: CASSQGLLDRGQKDTQYF. The CDR3 DNA reads as TGCGCCAGCAGCCAAGGTCTTTTGGACAGGGGGCAAAAAGATACGCAGTATTTT.

The chain uses TRBV2 and TRBJ1-2, with TRBD1 matching 10 bases. V lost 6 bases to trimming and J lost 4 bases; unmatched junction nucleotides: 5. The CDR3 extends over 14 amino acids. Germline-derived CDR1 and CDR2 are SNHLY and FYNNEI. The CDR3 loop reads CASSLTGGSYGYTF. In nucleotides, the CDR3 is TGTGCCAGCAGCCTGACAGGGGGCAGCTATGGCTACACCTTC.

This sequence joins TRBV5-4 and TRBJ2-2; 11 positions match TRBD2. Germline V CDR1 and CDR2: SGHNT, YYREEE (reference sequence). This CDR3 spans 16 amino acids. V dropped 3 bases and J dropped 5; count of bases not matched to a gene: 6. The chain's CDR3 is CASSSPTSGVTGELFF. The CDR3 DNA reads as TGTGCCAGCAGCTCGCCGACTAGCGGGGTGACCGGGGAGCTGTTTTTT.

The gene calls are TRBV11-2 and TRBJ1-3, with 8 bases identical to TRBD1. J gave up 8 bases and V 3 bases, and 6 bases lay outside the gene matches. In germline, CDR1 is SGHAT, CDR2 FQNNGV. The CDR3 consists of 14 residues. CDR3 residues: CASSFGQGLDTIYF. CDR3 DNA sequence: TGTGCCAGCAGCTTCGGACAGGGTTTAGACACCATATATTTT.

CDR3 coding DNA: TGTGCCAGCAACTGGGGGGATGGGGAGTCAGATACGCAGTATTTT. This translates into CASNWGDGESDTQYF. The V gene is TRBV27, the J gene TRBJ2-3; D is possibly TRBD2 (6 bases). The germline V gene encodes CDR1 MNHEY and CDR2 SMNVEV (reference sequence). This CDR3 has 15 amino acids. Trimming took off 7 bases at V and 4 bases at J, with 18 bases between the two ends.

The CDR3 is CASSQDHLAGGDTQYF. Here the CDR3 DNA reads TGCGCCAGCAGCCAAGATCATCTAGCGGGGGGAGATACGCAGTATTTT. The chain combines TRBV4-3 with TRBJ2-3; 11 nucleotides agree with TRBD2. The germline V gene encodes CDR1 LGHNA and CDR2 YSLEER. The CDR3 contains 16 residues. V shed 0 bases, J shed 5 bases, and the junction held 4 bases outside the gene matches.

The J gene is TRBJ1-1, the V gene TRBV5-1; TRBD1 matches 8 bases. Per the germline V gene, CDR1 is SGHRS and CDR2 is YFSETQ. Trimming removed 3 bases from V and 4 bases from J; junction bases left unmatched: 2. There are 13 residues in the CDR3. CDR3 loop: CASSWDRSTEAFF. DNA for the CDR3: TGCGCCAGCAGCTGGGACAGGTCCACTGAAGCTTTCTTT.

This rearrangement joins TRBV5-5 to TRBJ1-2; D might be TRBD1 (6 bases). V was pared by 0 bases and J by 4 bases, with 10 bases between. Germline CDR1 and CDR2: SGHKS and YYEKEE (reference sequence). The CDR3 is 14 amino acids. CDR3 in amino acids: CASSLAQGPYGYTF. The CDR3 DNA follows: TGTGCCAGCAGCTTGGCACAGGGCCCCTATGGCTACACCTTC. Filled out from reference TRBV5-5 and TRBJ1-2, the complete variable domain reads DAGVTQSPTHLIKTRGQQVTLRCSPISGHKSVSWYQQVLGQGPQFIFQYYEKEERGRGNFPDRFSARQFPNYSSELNVNALLLGDSALYLCASSLAQGPYGYTFGSGTRLTVV.